The 21 T cell receptor beta chains below were found in one sample sequenced in a study of cytomegalovirus exposure and HLA in healthy donors. The PCR contained 60 Vbeta and 13 Jbeta primers. Clones were sequenced by immunoSEQ multiplex PCR, and TCRdb holds only the in-frame ones, with some missing. The repertoire holds 250,000 to 350,000 clones, with roughly 88% as singletons. The source material was PBMCs. These receptors were obtained from a man aged 35-49 years in good health and CMV-seropositive.

The V call is TRBV5-1, the J call TRBJ1-4, with 8 bases that match TRBD1. The CDR3 spans 13 residues. The V gene end was trimmed by 3 bases and the J gene end by 10 bases; junction bases not matched to a gene: 5. Germline assignment: CDR1 SGHRS and CDR2 YFSETQ. CDR3 sequence reads: CASSSTGDGKLFF. In DNA, the CDR3 is TGCGCCAGCAGCTCGACAGGGGATGGAAAACTGTTTTTT.

The rearrangement links TRBV11-2 to TRBJ1-2; TRBD1 matches 7 bases. The V and J ends lost 2 bases and 5 bases, in that order; junction bases with no gene match: 8. This CDR3 is 15 amino acids long. The germline V gene has CDR1 SGHAT and CDR2 FQNNGV. The CDR3 loop is CASSLMVAGGYGYTF. CDR3 coding DNA: TGTGCCAGCAGCTTAATGGTGGCAGGGGGTTATGGCTACACCTTC. Combining the CDR3 with reference TRBV11-2 and TRBJ1-2 gives the whole variable domain EAGVAQSPRYKIIEKRQSVAFWCNPISGHATLYWYQQILGQGPKLLIQFQNNGVVDDSQLPKDRFSAERLKGVDSTLKIQPAKLEDSAVYLCASSLMVAGGYGYTFGSGTRLTVV.

Only a few counts were recorded for this clone. This sequence joins TRBV7-6 and TRBJ2-7, with TRBD1 identical over 7 bases. CDR3 length: 14 amino acids. Germline CDR1 is SGHVS and CDR2 is FNYEAQ. V lost 3 bases to trimming and J lost 2 bases; unmatched junction nucleotides: 4. The CDR3 loop reads CASSLRQGPYEQYF. The CDR3 DNA reads TGTGCCAGCAGCTTGCGACAGGGACCCTACGAGCAGTACTTC.

This rearrangement joins TRBV25-1 to TRBJ2-3, with TRBD2 matching over 7 bases. The V gene's germline CDR1 is MGHDK and CDR2 SYGVNS. CDR3 length: 15 residues. V shed 3 bases, J shed 6 bases, and the junction held 9 bases outside the gene matches. The CDR3 here is CASSDLTSRTDTQYF. The CDR3 DNA is TGTGCCAGCAGTGATTTGACTAGCCGAACTGATACGCAGTATTTT.

The gene calls are TRBV28 and TRBJ2-3; tentative D call: TRBD1 (6 bases). V lost 3 bases and J 1 base, leaving 11 bases between the germline ends. The CDR3 is 15 residues long. Germline V gene sequence: CDR1 MDHEN, CDR2 SYDVKM. CDR3 DNA: TGTGCCAGCAGTTTTCAAGGGGGTGGCACAGATACGCAGTATTTT. Translating it yields CASSFQGGGTDTQYF.

This sequence joins TRBV18 and TRBJ2-3; 7 bases match TRBD2. The CDR3 has 14 amino acids. Losses at the gene ends were 3 bases for V and 7 bases for J; bases not matched to a gene: 7. CDR1 is KGHSH, CDR2 LQKENI, per germline. This chain's CDR3 is CASSPQAGVNTQYF. CDR3 bases: TGTGCCAGCTCACCCCAGGCGGGAGTAAATACGCAGTATTTT.

The gene calls are TRBV19 and TRBJ1-5; D unclear. The CDR3 covers 14 residues. Germline V gene sequence: CDR1 LNHDA, CDR2 SQIVND (reference sequence). The V end was cut by 3 bases, the J end by 0 bases, with 6 bases between. In nucleotides, the CDR3 is TGTGCCAGTAGTATCTTAAATAGCAATCAGCCCCAGCATTTT. It translates to CASSILNSNQPQHF.

The V and J genes are TRBV11-2 and TRBJ1-3; D is uncertain. The CDR3 sequence is 15 residues long. CDR1 and CDR2 from the germline V gene are SGHAT and FQNNGV. V was pared by 3 bases and J by 2 bases, with 11 bases between. In DNA, the CDR3 is TGTGCCAGCAGCTTGTCCCTGGCGGCTGGAAACACCATATATTTT. It yields the protein CASSLSLAAGNTIYF.

Only one count was recorded for this clone. This rearrangement joins TRBV27 to TRBJ1-1, with a tentative D call TRBD1 (5 bases). V was shortened by 0 bases and J by 1 base, with 9 bases between the two germline ends. In germline, CDR1 is MNHEY, CDR2 SMNVEV (reference sequence). The CDR3 extends over 15 amino acids. In nucleotides, the CDR3 is TGTGCCAGCAGTTTATCATCAGGGCCGAACACTGAAGCTTTCTTT. Protein: CASSLSSGPNTEAFF.

V and J are TRBV5-1 and TRBJ2-3, with D perhaps matching TRBD2 (6 bases). Trimming took 0 bases from V and 13 from J, leaving 18 bases between them. CDR3 length: 14 residues. Germline V CDR1 and CDR2: SGHRS, YFSETQ. The CDR3 here is CASSLGTTTGIEYF. The CDR3 region has the DNA TGCGCCAGCAGCTTGGGGACTACAACGGGGATTGAGTATTTT.

The genes are TRBV5-4 and TRBJ2-2, with TRBD1 matching 7 bases. The CDR3 spans 17 residues. Germline CDR1 SGHNT, CDR2 YYREEE (reference sequence). J lost 3 bases, V lost 0 bases, and 8 bases had no gene match. CDR3 sequence (DNA): TGTGCCAGCAGCTTGGCAGGGGGATCCCTTCACACCGGGGAGCTGTTTTTT. Its translation: CASSLAGGSLHTGELFF.

The sample holds a few counts of this clone. The rearrangement links TRBV5-6 to TRBJ1-1; 8 nucleotides agree with TRBD1. Germline CDR1 reads SGHDT; CDR2 reads YYEEEE. The CDR3 runs to 16 residues. V was pared by 3 bases and J by 0 bases, with 7 bases of the junction left unmatched. This chain's CDR3 is CASSSYRGNMNTEAFF. The CDR3 nucleotides read TGTGCCAGCAGCTCATACAGGGGGAACATGAACACTGAAGCTTTCTTT.

The chain joins TRBV2 to TRBJ2-7; 12 bases match TRBD2. With 6 bases clipped from V and 2 bases from J, the junction kept 14 bases outside the gene matches. CDR3 size: 18 residues. Looked up from germline, CDR1 is SNHLY and CDR2 is FYNNEI. The CDR3 coding sequence is TGTGCCAGCAGAAGGCCGACTAGCGGGAGTCAAAAAGCCTACGAGCAGTACTTC. Its protein product is CASRRPTSGSQKAYEQYF. The full variable domain, with the rest looked up from reference TRBV2 and TRBJ2-7, is EPEVTQTPSHQVTQMGQEVILRCVPISNHLYFYWYRQILGQKVEFLVSFYNNEISEKSEIFDDQFSVERPDGSNFTLKIRSTKLEDSAMYFCASRRPTSGSQKAYEQYFGPGTRLTVT.

The V and J genes are TRBV6-4 and TRBJ2-1; D is perhaps TRBD2 (5 bases). CDR3 size: 15 residues. The germline gives CDR1 MRHNA, CDR2 SNTAGT. V lost 5 bases and J 0 bases, leaving 11 bases between the germline ends. The chain's CDR3 is CASSLRAGSYNEQFF. CDR3 in DNA: TGTGCCAGCAGTCTGCGGGCGGGCTCCTACAATGAGCAGTTCTTC.

J is TRBJ1-2 and V is TRBV28; D remains unclear. Germline values: CDR1 MDHEN, CDR2 SYDVKM. This CDR3 is built from 14 residues. Between the trimmed V and J ends, which lost 8 bases and 0 bases, there was a span of 13 bases. CDR3 sequence: CASVGGSANYGYTF. CDR3 DNA sequence: TGTGCCAGCGTGGGAGGGTCAGCTAACTATGGCTACACCTTC.

The CDR3 loop reads CASSPLGGPYGYTF. In DNA form, the CDR3 reads TGTGCCAGCAGCCCCCTGGGAGGACCCTATGGCTACACCTTC. The chain employs TRBV5-4 and TRBJ1-2; no reliable D call. The germline V and J ends were trimmed by 4 bases and 4 bases, with 14 bases remaining between them. Germline CDR1 is SGHNT and CDR2 is YYREEE (reference sequence). The CDR3 covers 14 residues.

The rearrangement joins TRBV7-8 to TRBJ2-7; 7 bases map to TRBD2. V dropped 8 bases and J dropped 1; count of bases not matched to a gene: 5. CDR1 and CDR2 from the germline V gene are SGHVS and FQNEAQ. There are 13 residues in the CDR3. DNA of the CDR3: TGTGCCAGCTGGGGGGGGTTATCCTACGAGCAGTACTTC. Its translation: CASWGGLSYEQYF. The full variable domain, completed using reference TRBV7-8 and TRBJ2-7, is GAGVSQSPRYKVAKRGQDVALRCDPISGHVSLFWYQQALGQGPEFLTYFQNEAQLDKSGLPSDRFFAERPEGSVSTLKIQRTQQEDSAVYLCASWGGLSYEQYFGPGTRLTVT.

The chain carries TRBV10-1 and TRBJ2-3; tentatively, D is TRBD2 (6 bases). The CDR3 sequence is 15 residues long. Trimming shortened V by 2 bases and J by 2 bases, and 11 bases separated the two germline ends. Germline CDR1 is WNHNN and CDR2 is SYGVQD (reference sequence). CDR3 residues: CASSETAGYTDTQYF. The DNA for the CDR3 is TGCGCCAGCAGTGAGACGGCGGGGTACACAGATACGCAGTATTTT.

V gene TRBV5-4 combines with J gene TRBJ2-3, with D tentatively TRBD2 (5 bases). The V end lost 4 bases, the J end lost 4 bases, and 10 bases lay between the germline ends. CDR3 size: 13 residues. In germline, CDR1 is SGHNT, CDR2 YYREEE (reference sequence). The CDR3 region has the DNA TGTGCCAGCAGCCAGAGGCGGGCAGATACGCAGTATTTT. This translates into CASSQRRADTQYF.

The V and J genes are TRBV7-9 and TRBJ2-3; tentative D call: TRBD2 (5 bases). Germline values: CDR1 SEHNR, CDR2 FQNEAQ (reference sequence). This CDR3 region has 13 residues. Trimming removed 7 bases at V and 3 bases at J, with 11 bases between. In nucleotides, the CDR3 is TGTGCCAGCATAGCTTCGGGGACAGATACGCAGTATTTT. This translates into CASIASGTDTQYF.

This chain links TRBV5-3 with TRBJ2-5; the match to TRBD2 covers 12 bases. TRBV5-3 is an open reading frame whose function is uncertain. The junction had 9 bases not matched to a gene; V was cut back by 0 bases and J by 3 bases. The CDR3 totals 18 residues. CDR3 in amino acids: CARSLGPTSGRMEETQYF. The CDR3 coding sequence is TGTGCCAGAAGCTTGGGGCCAACTAGCGGGAGGATGGAAGAGACCCAGTACTTC.